One T cell receptor beta chain is described in this entry. Its antigen remains unidentified. The CDR3 is 14 residues long. Germline CDR1 and CDR2: SGDLS and YYNGEE. Losses at the gene ends were 4 bases for V and 5 bases for J; bases not matched to a gene: 3. This sample stems from a study of OX40 agonist ivuxolimab in advanced cancers. Study context: A mean age of about 59 years, range about 20 to 90, was recorded, and roughly 83% were male. General study findings and limits: Fewer expanded clones were found on average in CD4+ than in CD8+ T cells. Undetermined was the antigen specificity of the expanded peripheral T cells.

Clones were read by immunoSEQ multiplex PCR, and TCRdb kept only the in-frame ones, dropping some. The table includes approximately 74,000 clones, nearly 90% detected once. This TCR derives from an adult with an advanced solid tumor such as melanoma, head and neck, liver or kidney cancer. Here the sequenced sample was CD4+ or CD8+ T cells sorted from blood, taken in a trial of the OX40 agonist ivuxolimab. The chain carries TRBV9 and TRBJ2-5; TRBD2 aligns across 12 bases. The chain's CDR3 is CASSILAGGETQYF. CDR3 nucleotides: TGTGCCAGCAGCATCCTAGCGGGAGGGGAGACCCAGTACTTC.